A selection of T cell receptor beta chains follows, all from one sample in a study of blood T cell repertoires in COVID-19. Profiled with immunoSEQ multiplex PCR; TCRdb holds only in-frame clones, not every one. The repertoire holds approximately 33,000 clones, with 88% as singletons. Specimen: peripheral blood. Receptors were obtained from a man between 60 and 75 years old with COVID-19, enrolled during active disease. The CDR3 runs from the conserved cysteine through the conserved F or W. A D gene is named only where the DNA matches it firmly. Rows may omit the clone size; those that give it use once, few, many or a size class.

CDR3 length	clone size	J gene	D gene	V gene	CDR3 protein	CDR3 DNA
16	-	TRBJ2-5	-	TRBV7-3	CASSPVGGIQAETQYF	TGTGCCAGCAGTCCCGTGGGCGGGATTCAAGCGGAGACCCAGTACTTC
15	-	TRBJ1-5	-	TRBV5-6	CASSLWGGSNQPQHF	TGTGCCAGCAGCTTGTGGGGAGGGAGCAATCAGCCCCAGCATTTT
14	-	TRBJ2-1	TRBD2	TRBV18	CASSPEAGVSEQFF	TGTGCCAGCTCACCAGAGGCGGGAGTAAGTGAGCAGTTCTTC
18	-	TRBJ2-5	TRBD2	TRBV28	CASSLPPTSGRAGETQYF	TGTGCCAGCAGTTTACCCCCCACTAGCGGGAGGGCCGGTGAGACCCAGTACTTC
16	-	TRBJ2-6	TRBD1	TRBV19	CASRDSTGPGANVLTF	TGTGCCAGCCGGGACAGCACTGGGCCTGGGGCCAACGTCCTGACTTTC
14	-	TRBJ2-2	-	TRBV5-1	CASSNHDKFGELFF	TGCGCCAGCAGCAACCACGACAAATTCGGGGAGCTGTTTTTT
13	-	TRBJ2-2	-	TRBV19	CASRPSTVRELFF	TGTGCCAGTAGGCCCTCTACGGTCCGGGAGCTGTTTTTT
19	once	TRBJ2-6	-	TRBV19	CASSIAAGAASSGANVLTF	TGTGCCAGTAGTATAGCCGCGGGTGCAGCTAGCTCTGGGGCCAACGTCCTGACTTTC
12	-	TRBJ1-5	-	TRBV12-3/TRBV12-4	CASSSGVQPQHF	TGTGCCAGCAGTTCAGGGGTCCAGCCCCAGCATTTT
13	once	TRBJ2-1	-	TRBV12-3/TRBV12-4	CASSLMSYNEQFF	TGTGCCAGCAGTTTAATGTCGTACAATGAGCAGTTCTTC
16	-	TRBJ1-5	-	TRBV19	CASSNRRGGPDQPQHF	TGTGCCAGTAGTAACCGCCGCGGGGGGCCGGATCAGCCCCAGCATTTT
13	-	TRBJ2-7	-	TRBV6-5	CASRRGQSYEQYF	TGTGCCAGCAGGAGAGGACAATCCTACGAGCAGTACTTC
15	-	TRBJ2-1	TRBD2	TRBV19	CASTIAGGTYNEQFF	TGTGCCAGTACCATAGCGGGAGGGACCTACAATGAGCAGTTCTTC
17	-	TRBJ2-1	-	TRBV12-5	CASHHRGDASWLSEQFF	TGTGCTAGTCACCACCGGGGTGACGCGAGTTGGCTCAGTGAGCAGTTCTTC
14	-	TRBJ2-7	-	TRBV28	CASTLSDSDSEQYF	TGTGCCAGCACCCTGTCAGACTCCGACTCCGAGCAGTACTTC
13	-	TRBJ2-5	-	TRBV5-4	CASRRALQETQYF	TGTGCCAGCAGGCGGGCCCTCCAAGAGACCCAGTACTTC
17	-	TRBJ2-5	-	TRBV7-9	CASSLGSGVEGQETQYF	TGTGCCAGCAGCTTGGGGTCAGGGGTTGAGGGGCAAGAGACCCAGTACTTC
12	-	TRBJ1-1	-	TRBV2	CASSPNPEGAFF	TGTGCCAGCAGCCCTAATCCGGAGGGCGCTTTCTTT
16	-	TRBJ2-7	TRBD2	TRBV5-1	CASSLGSGRVGDEQYF	TGCGCCAGCAGCTTGGGTAGCGGGAGAGTCGGCGACGAGCAGTACTTC
14	-	TRBJ2-5	TRBD2	TRBV18	CASSLSGRQETQYF	TGTGCCAGCTCTCTTAGCGGGAGACAAGAGACCCAGTACTTC
17	-	TRBJ2-3	-	TRBV25-1	CASSEFFGGGSTDTQYF	TGTGCCAGCAGTGAATTTTTTGGGGGAGGCAGCACAGATACGCAGTATTTT
16	-	TRBJ2-5	-	TRBV3-1/TRBV3-2	CASSQDQTDDQETQYF	TGTGCCAGCAGCCAAGATCAAACAGATGACCAAGAGACCCAGTACTTC
19	-	TRBJ1-5	TRBD1	TRBV30	CAWSGGDRGSVVSNQPQHF	TGTGCCTGGAGCGGAGGGGACAGGGGGTCGGTAGTAAGCAATCAGCCCCAGCATTTT
14	-	TRBJ2-1	TRBD1	TRBV9	CASSPRDSYNEQFF	TGTGCCAGCAGCCCACGGGACAGCTACAATGAGCAGTTCTTC
16	-	TRBJ1-3	TRBD1	TRBV3-1/TRBV3-2	CASSQLRDRAGNTIYF	TGTGCCAGCAGCCAACTCCGGGACAGAGCTGGAAACACCATATATTTT
13	-	TRBJ2-6	-	TRBV9	CASSALGANVLTF	TGTGCCAGCAGCGCCCTTGGGGCCAACGTCCTGACTTTC
13	-	TRBJ2-7	-	TRBV27	CASRLGGSYEQYF	TGTGCCAGCAGACTAGGGGGCTCCTACGAGCAGTACTTC
14	once	TRBJ2-2	-	TRBV7-8	CASSQRTVSGELFF	TGTGCCAGCAGCCAACGGACAGTTTCCGGGGAGCTGTTTTTT